The sequence of this T cell receptor beta chain was determined in a study of response to subunit inactivated influenza vaccine. Study-wide results and limits: That few new T cells are recruited by each seasonal influenza vaccination was the authors' suggestion.

Germline-derived CDR1 and CDR2 are SQVTM and ANQGSEA. The ends lost 4 bases at V and 4 bases at J; junction bases unmatched: 10. The CDR3 totals 16 residues. MiXCR, applied by TCRdb to the RT-PCR reads, yields one record per CDR3 protein. This sample has 560,000 or so distinct CDR3 sequences; 6.5% to 8% occur once, and the top ten carry 13%. This clonotype was counted ten times or more. Its antigen is not known. Material: PBMCs from blood, obtained around 2 years after vaccination. This receptor was obtained from a man in his fifties or sixties who received an inactivated influenza vaccine. The chain couples TRBV29-1 to TRBJ2-2, with TRBD1 matching over 9 bases. The CDR3 coding sequence is TGCAGCGTTGGGGGGACAGGGTCATCGGGCACCGGGGAGCTGTTTTTT. This codes for CSVGGTGSSGTGELFF.